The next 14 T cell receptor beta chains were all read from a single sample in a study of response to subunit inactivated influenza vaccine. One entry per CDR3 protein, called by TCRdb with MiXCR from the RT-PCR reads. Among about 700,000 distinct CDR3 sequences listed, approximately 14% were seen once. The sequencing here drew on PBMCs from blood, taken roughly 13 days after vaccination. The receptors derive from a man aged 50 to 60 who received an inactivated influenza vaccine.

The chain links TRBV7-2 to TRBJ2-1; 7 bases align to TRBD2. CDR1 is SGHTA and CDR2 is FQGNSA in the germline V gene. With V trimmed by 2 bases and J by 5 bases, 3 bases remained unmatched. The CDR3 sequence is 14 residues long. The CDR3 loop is CASSLLAVHNEQFF. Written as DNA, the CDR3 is TGTGCCAGCAGCTTACTAGCGGTACACAATGAGCAGTTCTTC. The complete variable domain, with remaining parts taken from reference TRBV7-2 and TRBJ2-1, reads GAGVSQSPSNKVTEKGKDVELRCDPISGHTALYWYRQSLGQGLEFLIYFQGNSAPDKSGLPSDRFSAERTGGSVSTLTIQRTQQEDSAVYLCASSLLAVHNEQFFGPGTRLTVL.

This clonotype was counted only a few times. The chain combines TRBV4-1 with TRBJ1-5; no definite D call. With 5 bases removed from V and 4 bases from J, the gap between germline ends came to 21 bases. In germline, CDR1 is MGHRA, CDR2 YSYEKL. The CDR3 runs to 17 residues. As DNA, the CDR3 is TGCGCCAGCAGCTCTAAGGCGGGTCTGGCAGGTAATCAGCCCCAGCATTTT. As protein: CASSSKAGLAGNQPQHF.

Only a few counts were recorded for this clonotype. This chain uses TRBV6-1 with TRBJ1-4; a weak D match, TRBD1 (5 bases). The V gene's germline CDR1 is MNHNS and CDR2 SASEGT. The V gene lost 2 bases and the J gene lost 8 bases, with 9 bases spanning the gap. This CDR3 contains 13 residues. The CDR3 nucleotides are TGTGCCAGCAGTGAAAATAAGGGGGAAAAACTGTTTTTT. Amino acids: CASSENKGEKLFF.

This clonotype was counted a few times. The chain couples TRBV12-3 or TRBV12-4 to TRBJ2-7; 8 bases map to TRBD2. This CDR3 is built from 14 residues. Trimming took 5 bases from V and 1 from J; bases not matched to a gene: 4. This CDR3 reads CASSIGTRSYEQYF. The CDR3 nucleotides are TGTGCCAGCAGTATCGGGACTAGATCCTACGAGCAGTACTTC.

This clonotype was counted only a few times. This chain's CDR3 is CASSYREGALNQPQHF. CDR3 nucleotides: TGTGCCAGCAGTTACCGGGAAGGGGCTCTCAATCAGCCCCAGCATTTT. This chain links TRBV28 with TRBJ1-5; weak D call: TRBD1 (5 bases). V was cut by 4 bases and J by 3 bases, with 16 bases left in between. This CDR3 is built from 16 residues. Germline V gives CDR1 MDHEN, CDR2 SYDVKM. Based on the CDR3 plus reference TRBV28 and TRBJ1-5, the full variable domain is DVKVTQSSRYLVKRTGEKVFLECVQDMDHENMFWYRQDPGLGLRLIYFSYDVKMKEKGDIPEGYSVSREKKERFSLILESASTNQTSMYLCASSYREGALNQPQHFGDGTRLSIL.

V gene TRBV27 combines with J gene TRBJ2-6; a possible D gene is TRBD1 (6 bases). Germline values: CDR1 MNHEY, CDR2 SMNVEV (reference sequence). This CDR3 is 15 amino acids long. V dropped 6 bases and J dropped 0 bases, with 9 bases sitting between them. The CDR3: CASRQGPSGANVLTF. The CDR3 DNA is TGTGCCAGCAGACAGGGTCCCTCTGGGGCCAACGTCCTGACTTTC.

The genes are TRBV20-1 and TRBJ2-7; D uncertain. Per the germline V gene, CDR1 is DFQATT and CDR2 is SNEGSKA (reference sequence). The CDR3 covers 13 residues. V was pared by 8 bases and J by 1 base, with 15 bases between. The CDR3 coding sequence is TGCAGTATTGGACGGTCAAGGTCCTACGAGCAGTACTTC. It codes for CSIGRSRSYEQYF.

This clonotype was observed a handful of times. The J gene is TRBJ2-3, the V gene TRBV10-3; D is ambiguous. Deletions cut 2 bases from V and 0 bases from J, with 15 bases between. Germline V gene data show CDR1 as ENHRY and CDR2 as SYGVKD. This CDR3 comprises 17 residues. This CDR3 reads CAISEPRVGSSTDTQYF. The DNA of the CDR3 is TGTGCCATCAGTGAGCCAAGGGTGGGTTCTAGCACAGATACGCAGTATTTT.

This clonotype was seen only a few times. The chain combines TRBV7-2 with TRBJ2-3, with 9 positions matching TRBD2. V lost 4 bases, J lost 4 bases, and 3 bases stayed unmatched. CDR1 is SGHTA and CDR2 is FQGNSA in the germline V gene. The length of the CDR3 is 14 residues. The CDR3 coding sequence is TGTGCCAGCAGCTACCGCGGGGGGGCAGATACGCAGTATTTT. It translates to CASSYRGGADTQYF.

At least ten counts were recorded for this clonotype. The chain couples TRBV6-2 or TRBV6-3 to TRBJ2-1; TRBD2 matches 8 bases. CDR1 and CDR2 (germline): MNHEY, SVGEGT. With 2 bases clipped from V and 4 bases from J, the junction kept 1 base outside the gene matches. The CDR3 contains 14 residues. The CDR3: CASSYAGGYNEQFF. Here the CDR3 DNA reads TGTGCCAGCAGTTACGCGGGGGGTTACAATGAGCAGTTCTTC.

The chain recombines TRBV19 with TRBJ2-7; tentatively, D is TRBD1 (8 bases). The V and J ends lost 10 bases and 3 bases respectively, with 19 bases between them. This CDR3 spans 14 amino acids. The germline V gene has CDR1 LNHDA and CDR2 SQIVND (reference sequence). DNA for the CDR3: TGTGCCACTAGCGGACAGGGAAAGAGCTACGAGCAGTACTTC. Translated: CATSGQGKSYEQYF.

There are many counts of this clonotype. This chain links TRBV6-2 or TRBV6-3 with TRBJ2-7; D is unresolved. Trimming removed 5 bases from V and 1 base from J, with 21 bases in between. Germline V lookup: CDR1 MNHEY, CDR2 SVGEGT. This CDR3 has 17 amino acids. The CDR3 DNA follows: TGTGCCAGCAGTCCTTTACCGCAAACCTCCCTTTCCTACGAGCAGTACTTC. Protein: CASSPLPQTSLSYEQYF.

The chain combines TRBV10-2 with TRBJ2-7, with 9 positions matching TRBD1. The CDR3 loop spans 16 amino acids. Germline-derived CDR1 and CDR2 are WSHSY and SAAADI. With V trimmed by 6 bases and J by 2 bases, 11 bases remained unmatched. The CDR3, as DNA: TGCGCCAGCAGCGGAACGGGACAGGGTAATCCCTACGAGCAGTACTTC. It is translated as CASSGTGQGNPYEQYF.

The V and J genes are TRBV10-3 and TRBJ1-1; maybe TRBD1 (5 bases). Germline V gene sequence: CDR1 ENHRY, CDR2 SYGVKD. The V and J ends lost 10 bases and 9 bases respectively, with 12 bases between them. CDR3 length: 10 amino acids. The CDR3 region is CATVGAQAFF. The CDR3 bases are TGTGCCACCGTTGGGGCCCAAGCTTTCTTT.